What follows is one TCR beta chain and its context. What it recognizes is unknown. These data originate in a study of shared clonotypes between healthy human individuals. Clones were sequenced by immunoSEQ multiplex PCR, and TCRdb holds only the in-frame ones, with some missing. The sample comprises about 1 million clones, about 75% of which are singletons, and about 1.4% rests with the top ten. Study-level points and caveats: Generally, naive subsets (rather than memory subsets) showed larger estimated richness. In contrast to clonotypes shared by all four donors, non-shared clonotypes had lower generation probabilities.

Sequenced sample: memory CD4+ T cells sorted from blood. Subset specified: CD45RA-negative fraction. This TCR came from a man younger than 35 in good health.

In DNA, the CDR3 is TGTGCCAGTCAGGGGACAGGGGGAGACGAGCAGTACTTC. Translating it yields CASQGTGGDEQYF. This sequence joins TRBV28 and TRBJ2-7, with 11 bases that match TRBD1. V shed 9 bases and J 5 bases; nucleotides not matched to a gene: 6. Germline V CDR1 and CDR2: MDHEN, SYDVKM. This CDR3 region has 13 residues.